These T cell receptor beta chains were read from a single sample in a study of T cell repertoires in cytomegalovirus infection. TCRdb reanalysed the reads using MiXCR and keeps one entry per CDR3 protein. The profile covers roughly 640,000 distinct CDR3 sequences, with roughly a quarter appearing a single time and roughly 8% taken by the ten largest. The sample consisted of CD8+ T cells from PBMCs. These receptors were obtained from a human donor in good health (CMV status not recorded). Some clones in this sample may be carry-over from other donors' samples. Both conserved end residues are trimmed from each CDR3. Each record gives: V gene, J gene, CDR3 protein.

TRBV6-1	TRBJ2-7	ASGDRPGHPYEQY
TRBV7-9	TRBJ2-7	ASSLVDSGVYEQY
TRBV28	TRBJ2-5	ASDPNLAGGPETQY
TRBV12-3/TRBV12-4	TRBJ2-7	ASSGTGGFLPVLYEQY
TRBV6-5	TRBJ2-2	ASSARDRLENTGELF
TRBV7-6	TRBJ2-1	ASSQRGQGNEQF
TRBV19	TRBJ2-1	ASSIADYNEQF
TRBV19	TRBJ2-2	ASTSQEDRETGELF
TRBV4-1	TRBJ2-2	ASRPGTGNTGELF
TRBV2	TRBJ2-3	ASSEGVRGSRDTQY
TRBV7-9	TRBJ2-1	ASSIQDNEQF
TRBV7-3	TRBJ2-3	ASSLNEEPNPSTDTQY
TRBV12-3/TRBV12-4	TRBJ1-2	ASSLTGAIYGYT
TRBV25-1	TRBJ1-1	ASSELRGHHTEAF
TRBV4-1	TRBJ2-1	ASSQESGVNEQF
TRBV28	TRBJ2-1	ASSLSGRVSYNEQF
TRBV19	TRBJ2-2	ASNWDLNTGELF
TRBV25-1	TRBJ2-3	ASSLGVFPY
TRBV10-3	TRBJ1-1	AISEGLMNTEAF
TRBV6-5	TRBJ1-6	ASSLLASSQYNSPLH
TRBV28	TRBJ1-1	ASSWTEITEAF
TRBV7-8	TRBJ2-6	ASSPLVGGRASGANVLT
TRBV7-3	TRBJ2-2	ASSLTWTSGNGAGELF
TRBV6-2/TRBV6-3	TRBJ2-7	ASSPPDSTYEQY
TRBV7-2	TRBJ1-1	ASSEDRANTEAF
TRBV14	TRBJ1-1	ASSPRRRREAF
TRBV7-9	TRBJ2-7	ASSLVGQRPYEQY
TRBV10-3	TRBJ2-3	AISGETDTQY
TRBV15	TRBJ2-2	ATSRDRANTGELF
TRBV19	TRBJ2-1	ASSSDTGNEQF
TRBV6-6	TRBJ1-2	ASGGQGAITYGYT
TRBV12-3/TRBV12-4	TRBJ2-1	ASSLPGGVLSSNEQF
TRBV7-6	TRBJ2-5	ASSYDIGETQY
TRBV4-2	TRBJ2-6	ASSQGESSGANVLT
TRBV28	TRBJ1-2	ASTNRVLGGYGYT
TRBV7-4	TRBJ1-1	ASSQPRSSIEAF
TRBV15	TRBJ2-7	ATSRDYSSGGLYEQY
TRBV20-1	TRBJ2-7	SVRIGQFYEQY
TRBV27	TRBJ2-6	ASSLTGGDLVGANVLT
TRBV6-2/TRBV6-3	TRBJ2-2	ASSYSLGQGAIGELF
TRBV2	TRBJ1-2	ASSNRDRGDHYGYT
TRBV28	TRBJ2-4	ASSLLLGTVAKNIQY
TRBV13	TRBJ1-4	ASLVRGDEKLF
TRBV19	TRBJ2-2	ASRFTVTSGGNTGELF
TRBV9	TRBJ1-1	ASNPNTEAF
TRBV7-6	TRBJ1-1	ASSLGQITEAF
TRBV28	TRBJ2-2	ASSLRTGELF
TRBV29-1	TRBJ2-5	SVELADLKETQY
TRBV11-2	TRBJ2-3	ASSLGGMDTQY
TRBV7-7	TRBJ2-4	ASSPGYSQY
TRBV27	TRBJ1-5	ASSPRGEANQPQH
TRBV6-6	TRBJ1-6	ASSSGFGDNSSLH
TRBV5-1	TRBJ2-7	ASSAGTGIHEQY
TRBV24-1	TRBJ2-3	ATSDSQFTDTQY
TRBV7-6	TRBJ2-5	ASSPMGETQY
TRBV28	TRBJ2-5	ASSYLREPGETQY
TRBV28	TRBJ1-1	ASSYDISNTEAF